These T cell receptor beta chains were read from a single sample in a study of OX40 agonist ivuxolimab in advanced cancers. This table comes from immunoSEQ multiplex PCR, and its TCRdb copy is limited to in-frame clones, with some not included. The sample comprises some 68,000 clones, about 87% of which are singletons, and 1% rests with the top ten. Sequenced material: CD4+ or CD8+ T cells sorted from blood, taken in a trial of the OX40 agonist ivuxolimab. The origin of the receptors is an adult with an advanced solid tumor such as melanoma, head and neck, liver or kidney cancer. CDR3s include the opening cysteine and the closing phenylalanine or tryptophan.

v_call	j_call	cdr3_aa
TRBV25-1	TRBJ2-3	CASSENRGQTDTQYF
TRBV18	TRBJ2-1	CASSPTGTSGMIEQFF
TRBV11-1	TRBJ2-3	CASSLGSGEDTQYF
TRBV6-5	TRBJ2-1	CASSRGHNEQFF
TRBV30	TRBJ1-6	CAWRRAHHSYNSPLHF
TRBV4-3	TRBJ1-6	CASSQGWGQGQNSPLHF
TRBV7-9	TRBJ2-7	CASSSAVRGYEQYF
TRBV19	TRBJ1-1	CASSTLAGAMNTEAFF
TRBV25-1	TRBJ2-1	CASSPAGLTPINEQFF
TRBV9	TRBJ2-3	CASSRSASGGLDTQYF
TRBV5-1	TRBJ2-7	CASSKGLAGLYEQYF
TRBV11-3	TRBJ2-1	CASSSAGTDRFF
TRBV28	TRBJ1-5	CASSRGQGVGNQPQHF
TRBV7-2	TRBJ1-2	CASSAETGFNYGYTF
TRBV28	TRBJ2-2	CASSLKRVWHTGELFF
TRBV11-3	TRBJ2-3	CASSSTAGGADTQYF
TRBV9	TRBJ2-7	CASSVVPAATYEQYF
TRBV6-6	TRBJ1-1	CASSLTGRNTEAFF
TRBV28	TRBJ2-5	CASSGTGQETQYF
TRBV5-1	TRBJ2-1	CASSSGLAVNEQFF